This T cell receptor (beta chain) was identified during a study of somatic mutations in cytotoxic T cells in rheumatoid arthritis. CD4+ cells and CD8+ cells were each obtained through positive magnetic bead selection, and their purity was assessed by flow cytometry. Sequenced by immunoSEQ multiplex PCR; TCRdb stores in-frame clones only, minus some. The sample includes about 11,000 clones, 65% to 75% seen only once; the top ten take 8.5% to 10%. Germline loops: CDR1 MRHNA, CDR2 SNTAGT. V was pared by 2 bases and J by 4 bases, with 6 bases of the junction left unmatched. The CDR3 contains 16 residues. Study-wide results and limits: Only rheumatoid arthritis patients, not healthy controls, showed CD8+ clonality increasing with age.

Turning to this clone: No antigen is known for it.

The origin of this receptor is a man in his 70s in good health. Sequencing used CD8+ T cells sorted from blood. The J gene is TRBJ2-2, the V gene TRBV6-4; 8 bases match TRBD2. CDR3 residues: CASSDRAGEGTGELFF. For the CDR3, the DNA is TGTGCCAGCAGTGACAGAGCGGGAGAAGGCACCGGGGAGCTGTTTTTT.